This T cell receptor beta chain was identified during a study of vaccination and CD4 T cells after COVID-19. The wider study: The convalescents included six males and four females, and among them two were Hispanic while seven were Caucasian. A median of around 73 days (range 14 to 241) separated dose two from the taking of post-vaccine samples.

Germline V gene lookup returns CDR1 DFQATT and CDR2 SNEGSKA (reference sequence). The ends were cut back, 0 bases at V and 8 bases at J, with 10 bases in the middle. This CDR3 contains 12 residues. Sequence data for DNA of cultured CD4+ T cells were generated by the Oncomine TCR Beta short-read assay. Genomic DNA from cultured CD4+ T cells was extracted. TCRdb re-derived calls from the PCR reads in MiXCR, one entry per CDR3 protein. Of roughly 5,300 distinct CDR3 sequences in the sample, 44% were seen once. This clonotype ranks as large. What it binds is unknown. Specified treatment: approximately 10-day PBMC culture with coronavirus spike peptide pools or control peptides (ViraFEST assay). Patients returned positive PCR results between March and December 2020, earlier than US Alpha, Beta and Delta variants.

This receptor was identified in a human donor who had recovered from COVID-19. The sequenced sample was CD4+ T cells from blood, cultured in vitro. This sequence joins TRBV20-1 and TRBJ1-2; D is undetermined. The CDR3 DNA follows: TGCAGTGCTAGAGATCGAGAGTACGGCTACACCTTC. This codes for CSARDREYGYTF.